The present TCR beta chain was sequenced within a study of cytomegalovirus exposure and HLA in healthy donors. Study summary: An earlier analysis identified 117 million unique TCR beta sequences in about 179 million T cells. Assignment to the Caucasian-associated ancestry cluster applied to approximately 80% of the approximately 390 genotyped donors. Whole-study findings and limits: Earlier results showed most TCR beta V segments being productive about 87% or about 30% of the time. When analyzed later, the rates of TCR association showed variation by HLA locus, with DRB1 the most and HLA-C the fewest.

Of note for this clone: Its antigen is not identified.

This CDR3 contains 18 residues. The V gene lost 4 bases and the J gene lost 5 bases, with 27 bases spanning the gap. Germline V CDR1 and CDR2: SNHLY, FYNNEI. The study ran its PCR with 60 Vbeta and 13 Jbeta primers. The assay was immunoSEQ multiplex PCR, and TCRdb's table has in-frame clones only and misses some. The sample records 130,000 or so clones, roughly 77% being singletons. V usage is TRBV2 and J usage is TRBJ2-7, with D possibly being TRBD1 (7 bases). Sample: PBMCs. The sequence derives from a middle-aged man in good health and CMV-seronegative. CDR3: CASSGVTGILRGEDEQYF. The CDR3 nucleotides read TGTGCCAGCAGTGGCGTGACAGGGATTCTCAGGGGGGAGGACGAGCAGTACTTC.